The rows below give T cell receptor beta chains drawn from one sample of a study of blood T cell repertoires in COVID-19. Data came from immunoSEQ multiplex PCR; TCRdb stores just in-frame clones and leaves some out. The table includes about 270,000 clones, about 85% detected once. The sequenced sample consisted of peripheral blood. All receptors derive from a human donor in a cohort sampled during active COVID-19. Each CDR3 is given with its conserved first and last residue. Fields, in order: J gene, D gene, V gene, clone size, CDR3 protein, CDR3 DNA. A D gene is named only where the DNA matches it firmly. Rows give clone size only sometimes, using once, few, many, or a class for an expanded clone.

>TRBJ1-5|-|TRBV5-1|-
CASSLGRDQPQHF
TGCGCCAGCAGCTTGGGGAGAGATCAGCCCCAGCATTTT
>TRBJ2-7|TRBD2|TRBV11-2|-
CASSSVGTSVSYEQYF
TGTGCCAGCAGCTCAGTGGGGACTAGCGTCTCTTACGAGCAGTACTTC
>TRBJ2-1|TRBD2|TRBV19|-
CASSIGTSGNNEEFF
TGTGCCAGTAGTATAGGAACTAGCGGGAACAATGAGGAGTTCTTC
>TRBJ2-1|TRBD2|TRBV29-1|-
CSVEGGEGLYEQFF
TGCAGCGTTGAGGGGGGGGAGGGCCTCTATGAGCAGTTCTTC
>TRBJ2-2|TRBD2|TRBV9|-
CASSVEGGRDTGELFF
TGTGCCAGCAGCGTAGAGGGCGGGAGAGATACCGGGGAGCTGTTTTTT
>TRBJ1-2|-|TRBV3-1/TRBV3-2|once
CASSQLPGGGGYTF
TGTGCCAGCAGCCAATTACCCGGCGGGGGAGGCTACACCTTC
>TRBJ1-3|-|TRBV12-3/TRBV12-4|once
CASSLQGGNTIYF
TGTGCCAGCAGTTTACAGGGGGGAAACACCATATATTTT
>TRBJ2-7|TRBD1|TRBV6-5|-
CASSQDRGEQYF
TGTGCCAGCAGCCAGGACAGGGGCGAGCAGTACTTC
>TRBJ2-3|-|TRBV5-8|-
CASSWIRVTDTQYF
TGTGCCAGCAGCTGGATCAGGGTGACAGATACGCAGTATTTT
>TRBJ1-2|TRBD1|TRBV7-9|once
CASRGQGINYGYTF
TGTGCCAGCCGGGGACAGGGAATAAACTATGGCTACACCTTC
>TRBJ2-5|-|TRBV29-1|-
CSVGGHEETQYF
TGCAGCGTTGGGGGACACGAAGAGACCCAGTACTTC
>TRBJ2-1|TRBD2|TRBV6-5|-
CASSLAGASYNEQFF
TGTGCCAGCAGTTTAGCGGGAGCGAGCTACAATGAGCAGTTCTTC
>TRBJ2-1|TRBD1|TRBV7-9|-
CASSFPGQGFGEQFF
TGTGCCAGCAGCTTTCCGGGACAGGGGTTCGGTGAGCAGTTCTTC
>TRBJ2-5|TRBD1|TRBV30|-
CAWSVDRGFEETQYF
TGTGCCTGGAGTGTGGACAGGGGTTTTGAAGAGACCCAGTACTTC
>TRBJ1-2|-|TRBV5-1|-
CASSLAGRSGYTF
TGCGCCAGCAGCTTGGCCGGGAGGAGTGGCTACACCTTC
>TRBJ1-2|-|TRBV15|-
CATEDLRGGYTF
TGTGCCACCGAGGATCTAAGGGGTGGCTACACCTTC
>TRBJ1-1|-|TRBV5-6|-
CASSNQRSGRAEAFF
TGTGCCAGCAGCAACCAGCGGTCAGGGAGGGCTGAAGCTTTCTTT
>TRBJ1-1|-|TRBV13|-
CASSSTAKAFF
TGTGCCAGCAGCTCGACTGCTAAAGCTTTCTTT
>TRBJ2-3|TRBD2|TRBV2|-
CASRSGRSSTDTQYF
TGTGCCAGCCGCAGCGGGAGGTCTAGCACAGATACGCAGTATTTT
>TRBJ1-1|-|TRBV6-6|-
CASSYDRGNTEAFF
TGTGCCAGCAGTTACGACAGAGGAAACACTGAAGCTTTCTTT
>TRBJ1-1|TRBD1|TRBV15|many
CATSRDLGQGARGNTEAFF
TGTGCCACCAGCAGAGATCTCGGACAGGGAGCGCGTGGGAACACTGAAGCTTTCTTT
>TRBJ2-7|-|TRBV2|once
CASNGLIAYEQYF
TGTGCCAGCAATGGGTTAATAGCGTACGAGCAGTACTTC
>TRBJ1-2|-|TRBV11-1|-
CASSRRTDGMDYTF
TGTGCCAGCAGCCGACGGACAGACGGAATGGACTACACCTTC
>TRBJ2-1|-|TRBV3-1/TRBV3-2|-
CASSQAPSGQFF
TGTGCCAGCAGCCAAGCACCCTCCGGGCAGTTCTTC
>TRBJ2-3|TRBD2|TRBV4-1|-
CASSPTSGSTDTQYF
TGCGCCAGCAGTCCTACTAGCGGGAGCACAGATACGCAGTATTTT